The sequence of this T cell receptor beta chain was determined in a study of blood T cell repertoires in COVID-19. The wider study: Samples came from the United States, Italy and Spain, spanning acute and convalescent COVID-19.

This clone has a handful of counts. While infection was still active, Seattle patients were enrolled and then followed longitudinally. The CDR3 spans 16 residues. Germline lookup yields CDR1 MNHEY and CDR2 SVGEGT. With 5 bases clipped from V and 4 bases from J, the junction kept 8 bases outside the gene matches. The authors' processing: Reference gene primer amplification gave estimated nucleated cell counts. The method was immunoSEQ multiplex PCR; TCRdb's version includes in-frame clones alone and lacks a portion of them. V and J calls plus clone size are reproduced from that table; the DNA served to infer D and trimming. The sample holds 350,000 to 400,000 clones, 75% to 90% seen once.

Material for sequencing was peripheral blood. The receptor was derived from a woman aged 55 to 70 with COVID-19, enrolled during active disease. This chain links TRBV6-2 or TRBV6-3 with TRBJ1-1; 12 positions match TRBD1. This chain's CDR3 is CASSQRDRGLLTEAFF. In DNA form, the CDR3 reads TGTGCCAGCAGTCAACGGGACAGGGGGCTTCTCACTGAAGCTTTCTTT.